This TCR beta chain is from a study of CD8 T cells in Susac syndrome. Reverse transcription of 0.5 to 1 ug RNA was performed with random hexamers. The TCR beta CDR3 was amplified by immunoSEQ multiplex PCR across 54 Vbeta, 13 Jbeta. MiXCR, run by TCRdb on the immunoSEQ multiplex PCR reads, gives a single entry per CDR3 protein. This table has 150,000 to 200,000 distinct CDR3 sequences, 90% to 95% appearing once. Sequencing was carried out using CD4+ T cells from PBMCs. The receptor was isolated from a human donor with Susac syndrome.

The CDR3 DNA reads TGTGCCAGCAGCTTGGCTAGCGGGAGTGAGACCCAGTACTTC. Protein: CASSLASGSETQYF. This rearrangement joins TRBV7-3 to TRBJ2-5, with 10 bases matching TRBD2. The ends lost 3 bases at V and 5 bases at J; junction bases unmatched: 3. The CDR3 is 14 residues long. The germline V gene encodes CDR1 SGHTA and CDR2 FQGTGA.